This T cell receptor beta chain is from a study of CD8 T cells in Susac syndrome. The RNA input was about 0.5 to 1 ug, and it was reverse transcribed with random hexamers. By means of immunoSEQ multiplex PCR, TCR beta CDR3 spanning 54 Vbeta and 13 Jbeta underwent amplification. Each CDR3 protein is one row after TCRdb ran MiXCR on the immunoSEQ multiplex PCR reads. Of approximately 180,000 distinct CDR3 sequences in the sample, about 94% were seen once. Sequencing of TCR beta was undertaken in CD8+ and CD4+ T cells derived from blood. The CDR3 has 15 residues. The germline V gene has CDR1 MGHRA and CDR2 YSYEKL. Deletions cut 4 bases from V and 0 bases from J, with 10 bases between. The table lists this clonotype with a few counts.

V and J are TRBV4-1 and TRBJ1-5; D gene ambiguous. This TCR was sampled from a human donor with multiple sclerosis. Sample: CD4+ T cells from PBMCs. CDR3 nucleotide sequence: TGCGCCAGCAGCCGATTGAGTAATAGCAATCAGCCCCAGCATTTT. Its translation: CASSRLSNSNQPQHF.